The sequence of this T cell receptor (beta chain) was determined in a study of post-analysis software for immune sequencing data. cDNA libraries of TCR beta carried unique molecular identifiers. One entry per CDR3 protein, called by TCRdb with MiXCR from the PCR reads. Counted here are about 570,000 distinct CDR3 sequences, around a third occurring once; the ten biggest clones make up approximately 6%. Notes on the study in general: There were four or five TRBV segments more frequent in patients than controls, and TRBV5-6, TRBV5-1 and TRBV20-1 were among them. Diversity measured as normalized Chao1 was significantly lower in multiple sclerosis patients than in controls.

Of note for this clonotype: The antigen remains unidentified.

The V end lost 8 bases, the J end lost 6 bases, and 7 bases lay between the germline ends. CDR3 length: 10 amino acids. Looked up from germline, CDR1 is ENHRY and CDR2 is SYGVKD. Material for sequencing was blood. The sequence was collected from a girl aged 2-17 years with multiple sclerosis. The J gene is TRBJ1-2, the V gene TRBV10-3; possible D gene TRBD1, 5 bases. CDR3 protein: CAIGGNGYTF. As DNA, the CDR3 is TGTGCCATCGGGGGGAATGGCTACACCTTC.